Shown below are 27 T cell receptor beta chains from a single sample sequenced in a study of blood T cell repertoires in COVID-19. The assay was immunoSEQ multiplex PCR, and TCRdb's table has in-frame clones only and misses some. In the table there are around 60,000 clones, approximately 80% of which are singletons. The sequencing input was peripheral blood. The receptors stem from a man older than 75 with acute or convalescent COVID-19.

The V gene is TRBV5-4, the J gene TRBJ1-1; 8 bases align to TRBD1. Germline CDR1 is SGHNT and CDR2 is YYREEE (reference sequence). The CDR3 is made up of 14 amino acids. V gave up 4 bases and J gave up 8 bases; unmatched junction bases: 10. The CDR3 DNA is TGTGCCAGCAGCATAGACAGGGGAACCGCAGAAGCTTTCTTT. As protein: CASSIDRGTAEAFF.

The chain links TRBV9 to TRBJ2-3, with TRBD2 matching 13 bases. Germline loops: CDR1 SGDLS, CDR2 YYNGEE. The length of the CDR3 is 18 residues. V shed 3 bases and J 3 bases; nucleotides not matched to a gene: 10. DNA of the CDR3: TGTGCCAGCAGCGCACTAGCGGGGGGGCCAGGGCGGACAGATACGCAGTATTTT. It yields the protein CASSALAGGPGRTDTQYF.

The chain links TRBV19 to TRBJ1-6; D might be TRBD1 (6 bases). V dropped 4 bases and J dropped 9 bases, with 10 bases sitting between them. CDR3 length: 13 residues. Germline lookup yields CDR1 LNHDA and CDR2 SQIVND (reference sequence). The CDR3 region has the DNA TGTGCCAGTAGTAGGGGGCCGGGTTCACCCCTCCACTTT. Its protein product is CASSRGPGSPLHF. Full variable domain (remainder filled in from reference TRBV19 and TRBJ1-6): DGGITQSPKYLFRKEGQNVTLSCEQNLNHDAMYWYRQDPGQGLRLIYYSQIVNDFQKGDIAEGYSVSREKKESFPLTVTSAQKNPTAFYLCASSRGPGSPLHFGNGTRLTVT.

This chain uses TRBV3-1 (or the pseudogene TRBV3-2) with TRBJ2-2, with 10 bases matching TRBD1. Trimming cost V 6 bases and J 1 base; bases outside gene matches: 5. Germline-derived CDR1 and CDR2 are LGHDT and YNNKEL (reference sequence). The CDR3 consists of 16 residues. This chain's CDR3 is CASRYRDRGNTGELFF. CDR3 coding DNA: TGTGCCAGCAGGTACCGGGACAGGGGGAACACCGGGGAGCTGTTTTTT.

V gene TRBV11-2 combines with J gene TRBJ2-2; TRBD1 might be the D (5 bases). Per germline, CDR1 SGHAT and CDR2 FQNNGV. The CDR3 extends over 14 amino acids. Between the trimmed V and J ends, which lost 5 bases and 6 bases, there was a span of 13 bases. CDR3 coding DNA: TGTGCCAGCAGCCGACAGTCGGTAGCCGGGGAGCTGTTTTTT. This sequence encodes CASSRQSVAGELFF.

This clone has a handful of counts. The chain couples TRBV11-3 to TRBJ2-2; no clear D. Per germline, CDR1 SGHNT and CDR2 YENEEA. Trimming stripped 3 bases from V and 1 base from J, with 6 bases between. The CDR3 loop spans 14 amino acids. The CDR3 sequence: CASSFQENTGELFF. The CDR3 coding sequence is TGTGCCAGCAGCTTCCAGGAGAACACCGGGGAGCTGTTTTTT.

The chain employs TRBV5-5 and TRBJ2-3; 8 bases fit TRBD1. The CDR3 totals 17 residues. Germline V gene sequence: CDR1 SGHKS, CDR2 YYEKEE (reference sequence). The J segment lost 1 base and the V segment lost 2 bases, leaving 9 bases of the junction unmatched. CDR3 bases: TGTGCCAGCAGCTTCCAGAGCAGGGGGCCGGGCACAGATACGCAGTATTTT. Its protein product is CASSFQSRGPGTDTQYF.

The chain has TRBV11-2 and TRBJ2-2; 8 bases map to TRBD1. Germline values: CDR1 SGHAT, CDR2 FQNNGV. The CDR3 is made up of 16 amino acids. V lost 5 bases and J lost 5; bases outside the gene matches: 10. The CDR3, as DNA: TGTGCCAGCAGCCAGGGGGCCGGCAGTCCTACCGGGGAGCTGTTTTTT. This sequence encodes CASSQGAGSPTGELFF.

This clone showed up just once. The J gene is TRBJ1-4, the V gene TRBV15, with D unclear. This CDR3 is 13 amino acids long. Germline V CDR1 and CDR2: LNHNV, YYDKDF (reference sequence). V was clipped by 1 base and J by 6 bases, with 6 bases between them. The CDR3 region has the DNA TGTGCCACCAGCAGAGGAGGAGATGAAAAACTGTTTTTT. It translates to CATSRGGDEKLFF.

This chain joins TRBV5-4 and TRBJ1-3, with D unresolved. Germline loops: CDR1 SGHNT, CDR2 YYREEE (reference sequence). The V end was cut by 3 bases, the J end by 2 bases, with 3 bases between. The length of the CDR3 is 12 residues. The CDR3 loop reads CASSSAGNTIYF. CDR3 in DNA: TGTGCCAGCAGCTCGGCTGGAAACACCATATATTTT.

Only a few counts were recorded for this clone. The chain is built from TRBV5-1 and TRBJ2-3, with 15 nucleotides matching TRBD2. From germline, CDR1 is SGHRS and CDR2 YFSETQ. V lost 4 bases to trimming and J lost 4 bases; unmatched junction nucleotides: 10. CDR3 length equals 18 residues. CDR3 DNA: TGCGCCAGCAGCCTGAACTTTAGGACTAGCGGGGGGGCAGATACGCAGTATTTT. Its protein is CASSLNFRTSGGADTQYF.

This clone turned up a few times. The gene calls are TRBV5-4 and TRBJ2-7; D not certain. CDR1 SGHNT and CDR2 YYREEE come from the germline V gene (reference sequence). V was clipped by 0 bases and J by 5 bases, with 6 bases between them. The CDR3 sequence is 12 residues long. This CDR3 reads CASSLGRNEQYF. CDR3 bases: TGTGCCAGCAGCTTGGGCAGAAACGAGCAGTACTTC.

The rearrangement joins TRBV12-3 or TRBV12-4 to TRBJ1-1, with D unresolved. Trimming pared 5 bases from V and 6 bases from J, leaving 13 bases between. The CDR3 is 13 residues long. CDR3 nucleotide sequence: TGTGCCAGCAGTCCAGGACCGAGGGCTGAAGCTTTCTTT. It yields the protein CASSPGPRAEAFF.

The genes are TRBV9 and TRBJ1-4, with 7 bases identical to TRBD1. The CDR3 consists of 16 residues. Looked up from germline, CDR1 is SGDLS and CDR2 is YYNGEE. The J segment lost 6 bases and the V segment lost 2 bases, leaving 10 bases of the junction unmatched. The CDR3 DNA reads as TGTGCCAGCAGCGTCTACGACAGGGCGGTTGATGAAAAACTGTTTTTT. Its protein product is CASSVYDRAVDEKLFF.

This clone was counted a few times. The V gene is TRBV6-2 or TRBV6-3, the J gene TRBJ1-5, with D possibly TRBD1 on 6 matching bases. Per germline, CDR1 MNHEY and CDR2 SVGEGT. The CDR3 is made up of 12 amino acids. Trimming took off 5 bases at V and 8 bases at J, with 10 bases between the two ends. For the CDR3, the DNA is TGTGCCAGCAGTCAGGGGCCGGAGCCCCAGCATTTT. Its translation is CASSQGPEPQHF.

The J gene is TRBJ1-1, the V gene TRBV6-5, with 8 positions matching TRBD1. There are 14 residues in the CDR3. Looked up from germline, CDR1 is MNHEY and CDR2 is SVGAGI. Trimming removed 9 bases from V and 6 bases from J; junction bases left unmatched: 12. CDR3 region: CASDRTGRRSEAFF. The CDR3 DNA sequence: TGTGCCAGTGACCGGACAGGGAGGAGGTCTGAAGCTTTCTTT.

The genes are TRBV2 and TRBJ1-6, with TRBD1 identical over 9 bases. The CDR3 is made up of 16 amino acids. V dropped 6 bases and J dropped 6; count of bases not matched to a gene: 9. The germline CDR1 and CDR2 sequences are SNHLY and FYNNEI. The CDR3 DNA follows: TGTGCCAGCAGGACGACAGGGGGATCGGGTAATTCACCCCTCCACTTT. Protein sequence: CASRTTGGSGNSPLHF.

The gene calls are TRBV5-1 and TRBJ1-2; D not resolved. V was pared by 0 bases and J by 3 bases, with 9 bases between. Germline V CDR1 and CDR2: SGHRS, YFSETQ. The CDR3 runs 14 residues. CDR3 in amino acids: CASSLAGEYYGYTF. The DNA of the CDR3 is TGCGCCAGCAGCTTGGCCGGAGAATACTATGGCTACACCTTC.

The chain combines TRBV6-5 with TRBJ1-6, with a tentative D call TRBD1 (6 bases). CDR1 MNHEY and CDR2 SVGAGI come from the germline V gene. The CDR3 consists of 13 residues. Deletions cut 4 bases from V and 9 bases from J, with 10 bases between. CDR3 coding DNA: TGTGCCAGCAGTTCCACAGGGTCTTCACCCCTCCACTTT. Its protein is CASSSTGSSPLHF.

For this clone: A read error may account for a junction end that differs from germline. This chain connects TRBV7-7 to TRBJ2-5; a possible D gene is TRBD2 (6 bases). The length of the CDR3 is 12 residues. CDR1 is SSHAT and CDR2 is FNYEAQ in the germline V gene (reference sequence). The CDR3, as DNA: TGTGCTAGCAGCTCCGGACCGGGGGTCCAGTACTTC. Translating gives CASSSGPGVQYF.

This chain links TRBV15 with TRBJ2-2; D might be TRBD1 (6 bases). Germline CDR1 is LNHNV and CDR2 is YYDKDF (reference sequence). This CDR3 is built from 15 residues. V lost 5 bases, J lost 2 bases, and 12 bases lay in between. The CDR3 DNA sequence: TGTGCCACCAGCCGCTGGACAGTAAACACCGGGGAGCTGTTTTTT. Amino acids: CATSRWTVNTGELFF.

V and J are TRBV18 and TRBJ2-7; D might be TRBD2 (6 bases). V lost 2 bases and J 2 bases, leaving 16 bases between the germline ends. The germline V gene encodes CDR1 KGHSH and CDR2 LQKENI. This CDR3 region has 16 residues. The CDR3 spells CASSPTGGSRTYEQYF. CDR3 nucleotide sequence: TGTGCCAGCTCACCAACCGGAGGGAGTCGGACCTACGAGCAGTACTTC.

The chain combines TRBV21-1 with TRBJ2-1; TRBD2, as called in the table, went unchecked against the DNA. TRBV21-1 is shown as a pseudogene. The CDR3 spans 12 residues. The CDR3: CASSPRTNEQFF. The CDR3 DNA reads TGTGCCAGCAGCCCCAGGACTAATGAGCAGTTCTTC.

The CDR3 spells CAWSVYRGVKTQYF. Written as DNA, the CDR3 is TGTGCCTGGAGTGTATACAGGGGGGTAAAGACCCAGTACTTC. The chain employs TRBV30 and TRBJ2-5; 8 bases are a match to TRBD1. The trim removed 0 bases at V and 6 bases at J, leaving 6 bases unmatched. The CDR3 is made up of 14 amino acids. Germline V CDR1 and CDR2: GTSNPN, SVGIG (reference sequence).

The rearrangement uses TRBV2 and TRBJ1-5, with D perhaps matching TRBD1 (6 bases). Germline V gene sequence: CDR1 SNHLY, CDR2 FYNNEI. V was trimmed by 5 bases and J by 7 bases, leaving 18 bases between them. CDR3 size: 15 residues. The chain's CDR3 is CASSSVGTIGQPQHF. The CDR3 DNA follows: TGTGCCAGCAGTTCTGTTGGGACAATCGGCCAGCCCCAGCATTTT.

The chain is built from TRBV6-5 and TRBJ2-1, with D hard to call. This CDR3 region has 12 residues. CDR1 and CDR2 from the germline V gene are MNHEY and SVGAGI. V gave up 6 bases and J gave up 3 bases, with 6 bases separating them. CDR3 in amino acids: CASRWLYNEQFF. CDR3 DNA: TGTGCCAGCAGGTGGCTCTACAATGAGCAGTTCTTC.

The chain has TRBV4-1 and TRBJ1-1; no firm D call. Germline lookup yields CDR1 MGHRA and CDR2 YSYEKL. V was pared by 4 bases and J by 6 bases, with 9 bases between. The CDR3 is 12 amino acids. The CDR3 coding sequence is TGCGCCAGCAGCCCTGATAACTCTGAAGCTTTCTTT. It specifies CASSPDNSEAFF.